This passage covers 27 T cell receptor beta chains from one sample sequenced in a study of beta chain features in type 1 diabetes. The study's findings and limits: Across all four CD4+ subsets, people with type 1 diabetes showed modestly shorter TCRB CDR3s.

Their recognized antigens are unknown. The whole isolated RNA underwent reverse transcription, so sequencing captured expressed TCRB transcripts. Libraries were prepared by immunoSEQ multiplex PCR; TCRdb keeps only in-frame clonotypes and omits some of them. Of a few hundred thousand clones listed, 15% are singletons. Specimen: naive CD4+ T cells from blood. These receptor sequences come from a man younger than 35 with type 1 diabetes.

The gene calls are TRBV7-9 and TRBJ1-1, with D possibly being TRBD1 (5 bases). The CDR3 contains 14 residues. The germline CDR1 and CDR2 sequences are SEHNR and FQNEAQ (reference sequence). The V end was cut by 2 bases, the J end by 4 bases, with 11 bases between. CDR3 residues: CASSLSQGSTEAFF. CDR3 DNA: TGTGCCAGCAGCTTATCCCAGGGTAGCACTGAAGCTTTCTTT.

CDR3 nucleotide sequence: TGCGCCAGCAGCCATGGACAGGGTGAGCAGTTCTTC. It encodes CASSHGQGEQFF. This chain uses TRBV5-1 with TRBJ2-1; 8 nucleotides match TRBD1. Germline-derived CDR1 and CDR2 are SGHRS and YFSETQ. V trimming: 4 bases; J trimming: 9 bases; junction bases outside the gene matches: 3. The CDR3 length is 12 residues.

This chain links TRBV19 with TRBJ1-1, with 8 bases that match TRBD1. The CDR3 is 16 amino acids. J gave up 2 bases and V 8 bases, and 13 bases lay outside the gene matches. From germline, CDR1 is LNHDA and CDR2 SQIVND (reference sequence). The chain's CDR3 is CASSKGTGQGNTEAFF. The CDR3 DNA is TGTGCCAGTTCGAAGGGGACAGGTCAAGGCAACACTGAAGCTTTCTTT.

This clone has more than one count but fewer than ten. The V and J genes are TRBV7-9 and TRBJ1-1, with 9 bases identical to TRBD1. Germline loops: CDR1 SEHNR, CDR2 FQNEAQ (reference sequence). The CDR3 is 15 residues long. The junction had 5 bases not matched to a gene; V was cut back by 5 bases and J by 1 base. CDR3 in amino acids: CASSPGDRENTEAFF. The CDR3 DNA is TGTGCCAGCAGCCCGGGGGACAGGGAGAACACTGAAGCTTTCTTT.

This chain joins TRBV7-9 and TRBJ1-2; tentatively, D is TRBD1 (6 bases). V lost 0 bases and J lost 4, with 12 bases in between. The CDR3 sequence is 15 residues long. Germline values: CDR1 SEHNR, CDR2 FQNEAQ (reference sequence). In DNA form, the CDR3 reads TGTGCCAGCAGCTTAGCCCTGGGACATGCCTATGGCTACACCTTC. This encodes CASSLALGHAYGYTF.

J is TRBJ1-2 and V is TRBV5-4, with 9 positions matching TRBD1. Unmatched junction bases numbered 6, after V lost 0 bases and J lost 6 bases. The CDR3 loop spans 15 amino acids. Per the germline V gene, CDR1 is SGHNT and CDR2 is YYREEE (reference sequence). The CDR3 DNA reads TGTGCCAGCAGCTTGGAGGGACAGGGAAGGAATGGCTACACCTTC. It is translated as CASSLEGQGRNGYTF.

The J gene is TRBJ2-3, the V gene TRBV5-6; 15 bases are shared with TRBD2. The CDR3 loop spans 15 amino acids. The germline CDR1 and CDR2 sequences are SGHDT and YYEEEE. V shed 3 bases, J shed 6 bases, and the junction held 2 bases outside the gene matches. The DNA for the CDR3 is TGTGCCAGCAGCTACGGACTAGCGGGAGGGGATACGCAGTATTTT. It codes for CASSYGLAGGDTQYF.

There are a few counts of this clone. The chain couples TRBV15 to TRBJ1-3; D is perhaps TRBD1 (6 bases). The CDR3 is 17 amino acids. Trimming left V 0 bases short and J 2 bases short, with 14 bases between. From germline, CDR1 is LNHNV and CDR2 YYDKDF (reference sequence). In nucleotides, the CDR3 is TGTGCCACCAGCAGAGACCCCGGCAGGGGAGCTGGAAACACCATATATTTT. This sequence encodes CATSRDPGRGAGNTIYF.

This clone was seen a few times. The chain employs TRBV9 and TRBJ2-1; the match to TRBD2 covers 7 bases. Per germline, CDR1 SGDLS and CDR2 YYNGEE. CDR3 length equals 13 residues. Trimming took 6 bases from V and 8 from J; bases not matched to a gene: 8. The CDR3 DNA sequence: TGTGCCAGCAATGGAGGGAGGGCCGATGAGCAGTTCTTC. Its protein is CASNGGRADEQFF. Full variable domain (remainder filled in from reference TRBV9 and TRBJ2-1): DSGVTQTPKHLITATGQRVTLRCSPRSGDLSVYWYQQSLDQGLQFLIQYYNGEERAKGNILERFSAQQFPDLHSELNLSSLELGDSALYFCASNGGRADEQFFGPGTRLTVL.

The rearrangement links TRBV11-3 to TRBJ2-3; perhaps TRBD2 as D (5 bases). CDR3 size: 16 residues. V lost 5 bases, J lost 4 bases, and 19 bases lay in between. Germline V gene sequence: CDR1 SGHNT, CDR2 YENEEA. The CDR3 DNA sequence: TGTGCCAGCAGCCAAAGATCCGGAGGTGGGGCAGATACGCAGTATTTT. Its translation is CASSQRSGGGADTQYF.

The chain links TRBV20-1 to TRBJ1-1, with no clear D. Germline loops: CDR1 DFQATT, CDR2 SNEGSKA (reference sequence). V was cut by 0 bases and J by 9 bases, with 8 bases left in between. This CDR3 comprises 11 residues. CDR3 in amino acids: CSARDQVQAFF. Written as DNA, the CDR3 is TGCAGTGCTAGAGATCAGGTGCAAGCTTTCTTT.

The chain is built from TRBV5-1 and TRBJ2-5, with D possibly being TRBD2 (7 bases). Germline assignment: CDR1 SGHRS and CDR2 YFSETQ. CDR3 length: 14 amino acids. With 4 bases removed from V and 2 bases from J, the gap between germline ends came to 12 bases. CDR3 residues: CASSGGGKQETQYF. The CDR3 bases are TGCGCCAGCAGCGGGGGGGGCAAGCAAGAGACCCAGTACTTC.

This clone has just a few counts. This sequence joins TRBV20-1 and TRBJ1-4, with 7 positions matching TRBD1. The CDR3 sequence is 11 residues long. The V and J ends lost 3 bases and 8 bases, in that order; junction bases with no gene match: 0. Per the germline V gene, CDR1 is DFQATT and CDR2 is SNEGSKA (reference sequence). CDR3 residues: CSARTGEKLFF. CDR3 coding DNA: TGCAGTGCTAGGACAGGGGAAAAACTGTTTTTT.

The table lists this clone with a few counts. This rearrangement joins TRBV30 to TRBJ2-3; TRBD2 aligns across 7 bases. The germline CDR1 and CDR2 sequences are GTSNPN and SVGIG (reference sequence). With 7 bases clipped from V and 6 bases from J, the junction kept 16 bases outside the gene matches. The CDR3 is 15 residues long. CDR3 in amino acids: CASGPGSGRLDTQYF. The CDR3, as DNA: TGTGCCTCCGGCCCGGGTAGCGGGCGCCTGGATACGCAGTATTTT.

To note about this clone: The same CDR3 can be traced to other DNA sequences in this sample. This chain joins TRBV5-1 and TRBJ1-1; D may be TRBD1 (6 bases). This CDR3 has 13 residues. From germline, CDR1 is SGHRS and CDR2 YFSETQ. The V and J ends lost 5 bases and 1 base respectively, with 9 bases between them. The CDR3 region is CASSLTGNTEAFF. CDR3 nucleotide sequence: TGCGCCAGCAGTCTGACAGGGAACACTGAAGCTTTCTTT. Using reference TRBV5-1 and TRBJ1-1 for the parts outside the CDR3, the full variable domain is KAGVTQTPRYLIKTRGQQVTLSCSPISGHRSVSWYQQTPGQGLQFLFEYFSETQRNKGNFPGRFSGRQFSNSRSEMNVSTLELGDSALYLCASSLTGNTEAFFGQGTRLTVV.

The CDR3 spells CASSSLGKAGGTSSGANVLTF. CDR3 in DNA: TGTGCCAGCAGCTCCCTAGGCAAGGCAGGGGGGACCTCCTCTGGGGCCAACGTCCTGACTTTC. The chain employs TRBV21-1 and TRBJ2-6; the table's D call of TRBD1 was not tested on the DNA. TRBV21-1 is labeled a pseudogene. The CDR3 loop spans 21 amino acids.

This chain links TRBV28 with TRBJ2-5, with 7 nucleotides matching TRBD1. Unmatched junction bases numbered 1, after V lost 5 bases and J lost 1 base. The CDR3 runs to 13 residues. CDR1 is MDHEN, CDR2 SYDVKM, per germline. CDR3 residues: CASSRTGQETQYF. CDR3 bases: TGTGCCAGCAGTCGGACAGGCCAAGAGACCCAGTACTTC.

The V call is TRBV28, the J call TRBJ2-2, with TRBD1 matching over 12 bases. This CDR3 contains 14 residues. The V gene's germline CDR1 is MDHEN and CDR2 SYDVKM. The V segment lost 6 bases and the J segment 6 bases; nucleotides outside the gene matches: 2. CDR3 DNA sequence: TGTGCCAGCAGGGGACAGGGGGCCGCCGGGGAGCTGTTTTTT. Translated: CASRGQGAAGELFF.

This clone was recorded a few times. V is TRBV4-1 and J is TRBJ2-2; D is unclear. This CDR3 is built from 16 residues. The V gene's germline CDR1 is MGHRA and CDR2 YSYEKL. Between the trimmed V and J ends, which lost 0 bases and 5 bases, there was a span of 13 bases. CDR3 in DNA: TGCGCCAGCAGCCAAGATAGAAGGAGTCCAACCGGGGAGCTGTTTTTT. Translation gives CASSQDRRSPTGELFF.

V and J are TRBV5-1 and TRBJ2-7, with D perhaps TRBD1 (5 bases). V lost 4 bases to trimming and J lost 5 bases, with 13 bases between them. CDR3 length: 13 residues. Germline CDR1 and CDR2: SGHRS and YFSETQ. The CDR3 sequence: CASSPGYSDEQYF. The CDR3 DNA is TGCGCCAGCAGCCCAGGGTATTCGGACGAGCAGTACTTC. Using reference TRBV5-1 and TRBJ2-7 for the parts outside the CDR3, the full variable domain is KAGVTQTPRYLIKTRGQQVTLSCSPISGHRSVSWYQQTPGQGLQFLFEYFSETQRNKGNFPGRFSGRQFSNSRSEMNVSTLELGDSALYLCASSPGYSDEQYFGPGTRLTVT.

The CDR3 sequence: CASFELAGGSTDTQYF. CDR3 DNA: TGCGCCAGCTTCGAACTAGCGGGGGGCAGCACAGATACGCAGTATTTT. The rearrangement uses TRBV5-1 and TRBJ2-3, with TRBD2 identical over 12 bases. CDR1 and CDR2 from the germline V gene are SGHRS and YFSETQ. The length of the CDR3 is 16 residues. Trimming removed 7 bases from V and 0 bases from J; junction bases left unmatched: 6.

CDR3 coding DNA: TGTGCCAGCAGCTTAGTGTTCCGGGAGGGCAATGAGCAGTTCTTC. Amino acid sequence: CASSLVFREGNEQFF. This chain connects TRBV7-8 to TRBJ2-1; 8 positions match TRBD2. From germline, CDR1 is SGHVS and CDR2 FQNEAQ. CDR3 length equals 15 residues. The J segment lost 6 bases and the V segment lost 1 base, leaving 5 bases of the junction unmatched. The whole variable domain, filled in from reference TRBV7-8 and TRBJ2-1, reads GAGVSQSPRYKVAKRGQDVALRCDPISGHVSLFWYQQALGQGPEFLTYFQNEAQLDKSGLPSDRFFAERPEGSVSTLKIQRTQQEDSAVYLCASSLVFREGNEQFFGPGTRLTVL.

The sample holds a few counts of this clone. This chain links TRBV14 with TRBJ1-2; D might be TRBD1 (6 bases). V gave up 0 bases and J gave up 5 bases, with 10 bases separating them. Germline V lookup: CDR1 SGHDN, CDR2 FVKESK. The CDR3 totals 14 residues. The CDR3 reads CASSQDTGIYGYTF. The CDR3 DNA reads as TGTGCCAGCAGCCAAGATACAGGGATTTATGGCTACACCTTC.

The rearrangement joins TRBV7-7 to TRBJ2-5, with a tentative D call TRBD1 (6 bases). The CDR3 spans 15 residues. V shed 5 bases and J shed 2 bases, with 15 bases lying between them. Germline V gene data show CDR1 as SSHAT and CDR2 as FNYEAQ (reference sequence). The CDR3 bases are TGTGCCAGCAGCGTCGGCCTAGGGGGTCAAGAGACCCAGTACTTC. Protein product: CASSVGLGGQETQYF.

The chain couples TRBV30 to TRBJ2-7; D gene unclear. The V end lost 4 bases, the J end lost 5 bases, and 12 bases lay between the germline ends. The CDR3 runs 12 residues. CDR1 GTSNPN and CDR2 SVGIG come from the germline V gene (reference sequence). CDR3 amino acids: CAWMAGKHEQYF. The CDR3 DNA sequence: TGTGCCTGGATGGCAGGTAAACACGAGCAGTACTTC.

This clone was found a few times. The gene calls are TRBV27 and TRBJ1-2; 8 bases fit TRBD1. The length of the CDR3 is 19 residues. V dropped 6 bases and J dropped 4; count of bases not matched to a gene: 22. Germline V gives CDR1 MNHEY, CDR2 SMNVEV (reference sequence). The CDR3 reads CASRSLGTGGQGSFYGYTF. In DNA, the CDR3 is TGTGCCAGCAGAAGTTTGGGGACCGGTGGACAGGGTTCCTTCTATGGCTACACCTTC.

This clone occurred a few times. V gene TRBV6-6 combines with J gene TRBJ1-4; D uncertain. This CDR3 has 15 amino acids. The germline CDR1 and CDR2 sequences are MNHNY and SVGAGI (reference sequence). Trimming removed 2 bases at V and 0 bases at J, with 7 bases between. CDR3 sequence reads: CASSYGGTTNEKLFF. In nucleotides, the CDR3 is TGTGCCAGCAGTTACGGAGGGACAACTAATGAAAAACTGTTTTTT.